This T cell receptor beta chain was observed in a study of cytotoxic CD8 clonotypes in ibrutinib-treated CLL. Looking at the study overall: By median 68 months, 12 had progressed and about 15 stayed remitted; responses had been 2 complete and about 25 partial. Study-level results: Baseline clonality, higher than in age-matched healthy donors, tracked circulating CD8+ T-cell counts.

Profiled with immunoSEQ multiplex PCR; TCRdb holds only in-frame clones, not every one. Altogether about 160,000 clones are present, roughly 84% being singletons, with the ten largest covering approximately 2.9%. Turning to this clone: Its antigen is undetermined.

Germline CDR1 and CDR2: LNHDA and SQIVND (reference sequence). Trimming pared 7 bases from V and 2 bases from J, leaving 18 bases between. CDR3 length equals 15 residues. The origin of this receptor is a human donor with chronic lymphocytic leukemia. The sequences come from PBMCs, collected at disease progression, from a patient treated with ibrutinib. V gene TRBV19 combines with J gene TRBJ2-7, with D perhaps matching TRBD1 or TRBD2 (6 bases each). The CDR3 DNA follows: TGTGCCAGTAAGGCGGGGCCAGGGGAACCCTACGAGCAGTACTTC. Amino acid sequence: CASKAGPGEPYEQYF.